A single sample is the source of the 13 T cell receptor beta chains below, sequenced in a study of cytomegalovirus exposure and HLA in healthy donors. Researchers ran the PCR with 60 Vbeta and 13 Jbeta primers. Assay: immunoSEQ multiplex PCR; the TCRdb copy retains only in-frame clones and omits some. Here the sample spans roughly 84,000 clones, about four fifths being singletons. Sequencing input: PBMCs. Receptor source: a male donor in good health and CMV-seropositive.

CDR3 sequence (DNA): TGTGCCAGCAGCCCCCCCCAGACAGGGTCGACTGAAAAACTGTTTTTT. The encoded protein is CASSPPQTGSTEKLFF. This chain joins TRBV11-2 and TRBJ1-4; 7 bases are a match to TRBD1. Per germline, CDR1 SGHAT and CDR2 FQNNGV. V shed 5 bases, J shed 7 bases, and the junction held 13 bases outside the gene matches. CDR3 length: 16 amino acids.

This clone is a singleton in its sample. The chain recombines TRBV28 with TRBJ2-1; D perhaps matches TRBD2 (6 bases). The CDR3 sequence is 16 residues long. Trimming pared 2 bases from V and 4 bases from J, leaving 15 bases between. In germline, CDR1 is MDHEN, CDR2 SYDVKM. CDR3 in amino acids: CASSLKASGTYNEQFF. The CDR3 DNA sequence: TGTGCCAGCAGTTTAAAGGCCTCCGGGACTTACAATGAGCAGTTCTTC.

The CDR3 loop is CASSTGTGWKLFF. The CDR3 DNA follows: TGTGCCAGCAGCACCGGGACAGGCTGGAAACTGTTTTTT. V and J are TRBV6-1 and TRBJ1-4; 8 bases are a match to TRBD1. The CDR3 is 13 amino acids. V lost 6 bases, J lost 11 bases, and 8 bases stayed unmatched. Germline loops: CDR1 MNHNS, CDR2 SASEGT.

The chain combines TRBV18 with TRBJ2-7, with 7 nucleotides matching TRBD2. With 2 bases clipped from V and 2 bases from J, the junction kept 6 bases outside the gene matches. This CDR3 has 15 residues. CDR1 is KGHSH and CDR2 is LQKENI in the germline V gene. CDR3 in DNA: TGTGCCAGCTCACCATCGGAGGGAGGGCCCTACGAGCAGTACTTC. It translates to CASSPSEGGPYEQYF.

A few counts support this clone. The CDR3 coding sequence is TGTGCCTGGTTTCGAGGTGTGTGGTCTCATGGCTACACCTTC. It translates to CAWFRGVWSHGYTF. The genes are TRBV30 and TRBJ1-2; no clear D. The CDR3 covers 14 residues. Deletions cut 5 bases from V and 6 bases from J, with 19 bases between. Germline-derived CDR1 and CDR2 are GTSNPN and SVGIG (reference sequence).

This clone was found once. This chain's CDR3 is CASSLRTEAFF. Written as DNA, the CDR3 is TGTGCCAGCAGTTTGCGGACTGAAGCTTTCTTT. J is TRBJ1-1 and V is TRBV28; D unresolved. The CDR3 consists of 11 residues. Germline-derived CDR1 and CDR2 are MDHEN and SYDVKM. Deletions cut 3 bases from V and 5 bases from J, with 4 bases between.

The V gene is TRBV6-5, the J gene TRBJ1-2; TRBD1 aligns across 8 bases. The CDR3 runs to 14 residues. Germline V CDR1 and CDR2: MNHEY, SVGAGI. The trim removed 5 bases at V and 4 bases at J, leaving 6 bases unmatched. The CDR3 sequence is CASSTGGQLYGYTF. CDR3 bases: TGTGCCAGCAGTACAGGGGGACAGCTCTATGGCTACACCTTC.

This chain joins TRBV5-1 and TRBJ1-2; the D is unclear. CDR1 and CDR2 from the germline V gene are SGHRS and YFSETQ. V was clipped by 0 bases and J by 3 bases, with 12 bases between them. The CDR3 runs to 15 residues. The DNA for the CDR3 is TGCGCCAGCAGCTTGGCCGGGGAGGGCCACTATGGCTACACCTTC. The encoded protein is CASSLAGEGHYGYTF. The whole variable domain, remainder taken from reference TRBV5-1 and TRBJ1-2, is KAGVTQTPRYLIKTRGQQVTLSCSPISGHRSVSWYQQTPGQGLQFLFEYFSETQRNKGNFPGRFSGRQFSNSRSEMNVSTLELGDSALYLCASSLAGEGHYGYTFGSGTRLTVV.

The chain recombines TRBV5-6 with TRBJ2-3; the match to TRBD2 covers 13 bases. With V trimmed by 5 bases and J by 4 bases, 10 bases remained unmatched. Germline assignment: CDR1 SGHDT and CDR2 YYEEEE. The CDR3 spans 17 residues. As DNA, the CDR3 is TGTGCCAGCAGTCGATGGACTAGCGGGAGAGTCGCAGATACGCAGTATTTT. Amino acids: CASSRWTSGRVADTQYF.

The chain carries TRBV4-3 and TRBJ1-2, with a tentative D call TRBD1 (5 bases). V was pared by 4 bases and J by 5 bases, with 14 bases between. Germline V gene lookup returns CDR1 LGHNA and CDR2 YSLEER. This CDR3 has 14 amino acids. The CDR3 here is CASSPGPGGYGYTF. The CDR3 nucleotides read TGCGCCAGCAGCCCCGGCCCCGGGGGGTATGGCTACACCTTC.

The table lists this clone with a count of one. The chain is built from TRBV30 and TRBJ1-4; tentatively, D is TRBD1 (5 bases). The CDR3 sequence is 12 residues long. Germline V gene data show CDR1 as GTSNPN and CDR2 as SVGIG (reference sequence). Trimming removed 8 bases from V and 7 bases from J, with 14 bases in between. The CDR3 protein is CAGAHGPEKLFF. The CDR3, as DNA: TGTGCCGGGGCCCATGGTCCTGAAAAACTGTTTTTT.

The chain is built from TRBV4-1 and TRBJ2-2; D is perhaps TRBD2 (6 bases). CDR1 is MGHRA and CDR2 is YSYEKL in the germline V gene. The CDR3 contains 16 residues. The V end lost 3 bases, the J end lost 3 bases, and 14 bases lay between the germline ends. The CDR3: CASSQEPGVDTGELFF. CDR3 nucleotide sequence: TGCGCCAGCAGCCAGGAGCCGGGGGTGGACACCGGGGAGCTGTTTTTT.

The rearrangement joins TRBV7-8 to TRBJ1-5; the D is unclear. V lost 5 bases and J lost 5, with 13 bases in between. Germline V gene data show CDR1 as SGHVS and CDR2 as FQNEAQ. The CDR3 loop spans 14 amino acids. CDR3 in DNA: TGTGCCAGCAGCGTCCCTGGCGGGGATCAGCCCCAGCATTTT. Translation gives CASSVPGGDQPQHF.